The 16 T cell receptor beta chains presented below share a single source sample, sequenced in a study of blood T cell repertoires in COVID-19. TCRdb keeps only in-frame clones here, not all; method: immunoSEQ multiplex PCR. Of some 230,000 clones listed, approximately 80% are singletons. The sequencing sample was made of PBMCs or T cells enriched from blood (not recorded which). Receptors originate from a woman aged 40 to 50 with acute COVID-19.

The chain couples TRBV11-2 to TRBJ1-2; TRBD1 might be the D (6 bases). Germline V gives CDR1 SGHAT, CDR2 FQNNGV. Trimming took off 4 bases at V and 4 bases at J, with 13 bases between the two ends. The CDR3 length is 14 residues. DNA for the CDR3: TGTGCCAGCAGCTCCGGACAGTTCAGCTATGGCTACACCTTC. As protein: CASSSGQFSYGYTF.

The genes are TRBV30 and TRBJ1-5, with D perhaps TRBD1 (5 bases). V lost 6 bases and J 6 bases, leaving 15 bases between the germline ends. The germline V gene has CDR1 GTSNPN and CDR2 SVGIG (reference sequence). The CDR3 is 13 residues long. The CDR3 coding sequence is TGTGCCTGCCTCACGGGGGACGGTCAGCCCCAGCATTTT. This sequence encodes CACLTGDGQPQHF.

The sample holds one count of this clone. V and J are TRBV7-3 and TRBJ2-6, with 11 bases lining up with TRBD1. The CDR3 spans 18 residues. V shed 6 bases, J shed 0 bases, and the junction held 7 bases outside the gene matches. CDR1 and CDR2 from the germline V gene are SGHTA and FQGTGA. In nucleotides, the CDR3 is TGTGCCAGCAGTATTAGAGGACAGGGGGCCTCTGGGGCCAACGTCCTGACTTTC. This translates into CASSIRGQGASGANVLTF.

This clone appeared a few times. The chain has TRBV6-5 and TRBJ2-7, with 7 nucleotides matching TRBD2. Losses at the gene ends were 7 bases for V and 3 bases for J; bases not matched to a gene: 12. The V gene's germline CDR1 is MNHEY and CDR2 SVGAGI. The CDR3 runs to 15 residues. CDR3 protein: CASTFARGVGYEQYF. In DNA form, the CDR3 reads TGTGCCAGCACCTTTGCCCGGGGGGTGGGCTACGAGCAGTACTTC.

The CDR3 loop is CSASPSGDLHEQYF. Written as DNA, the CDR3 is TGCAGTGCTAGTCCGAGCGGGGACTTACACGAGCAGTACTTC. J is TRBJ2-7 and V is TRBV20-1; 7 bases are a match to TRBD2. V was pared by 3 bases and J by 5 bases, with 10 bases of the junction left unmatched. The CDR3 length is 14 residues. Germline assignment: CDR1 DFQATT and CDR2 SNEGSKA (reference sequence).

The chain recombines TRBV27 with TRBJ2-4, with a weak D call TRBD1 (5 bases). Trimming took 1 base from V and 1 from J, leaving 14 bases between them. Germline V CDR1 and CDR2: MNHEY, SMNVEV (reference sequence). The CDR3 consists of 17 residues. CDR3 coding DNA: TGTGCCAGCAGTTTATACTCAGGGTATTCGGCCAAAAACATTCAGTACTTC. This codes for CASSLYSGYSAKNIQYF.

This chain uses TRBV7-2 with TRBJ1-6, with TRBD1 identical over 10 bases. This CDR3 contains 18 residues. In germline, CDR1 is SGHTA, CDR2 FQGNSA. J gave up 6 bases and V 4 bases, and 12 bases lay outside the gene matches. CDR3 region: CASSSTGGNRRSNSPLHF. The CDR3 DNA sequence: TGTGCCAGCAGCTCGACAGGGGGCAATCGAAGGAGTAATTCACCCCTCCACTTT.

DNA of the CDR3: TGTGCCAGCAGTGACTTTGTTTTGGGTTATGGCTACACCTTC. Amino acid sequence: CASSDFVLGYGYTF. V and J are TRBV9 and TRBJ1-2, with D hard to call. The V end was cut by 5 bases, the J end by 5 bases, with 16 bases between. The germline V gene has CDR1 SGDLS and CDR2 YYNGEE. The CDR3 runs 14 residues.

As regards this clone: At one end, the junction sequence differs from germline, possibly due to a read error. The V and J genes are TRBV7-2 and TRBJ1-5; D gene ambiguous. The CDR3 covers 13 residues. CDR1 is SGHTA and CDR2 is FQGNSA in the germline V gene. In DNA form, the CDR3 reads TGTGCCAGCAGCCTAGCCCTAAGCGAGCCCCAGCATTTT. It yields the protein CASSLALSEPQHF.

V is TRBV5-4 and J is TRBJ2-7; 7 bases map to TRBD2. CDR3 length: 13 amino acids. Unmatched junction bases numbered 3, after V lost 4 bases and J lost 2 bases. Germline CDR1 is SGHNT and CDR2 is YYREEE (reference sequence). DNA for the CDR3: TGTGCCAGCAGCGATGGGACTACCTACGAGCAGTACTTC. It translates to CASSDGTTYEQYF.

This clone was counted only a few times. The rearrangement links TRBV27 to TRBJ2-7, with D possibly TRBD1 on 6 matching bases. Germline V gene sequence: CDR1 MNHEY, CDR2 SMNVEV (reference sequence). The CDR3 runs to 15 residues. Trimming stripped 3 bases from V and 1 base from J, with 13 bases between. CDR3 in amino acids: CASSFLGTTSYEQYF. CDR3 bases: TGTGCCAGCAGTTTCTTAGGGACAACATCCTACGAGCAGTACTTC.

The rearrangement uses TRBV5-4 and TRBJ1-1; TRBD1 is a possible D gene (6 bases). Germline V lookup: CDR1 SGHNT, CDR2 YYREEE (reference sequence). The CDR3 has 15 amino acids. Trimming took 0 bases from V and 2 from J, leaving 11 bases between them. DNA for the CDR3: TGTGCCAGCAGCTTGGCGACAGGTGTAAACACTGAAGCTTTCTTT. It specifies CASSLATGVNTEAFF.

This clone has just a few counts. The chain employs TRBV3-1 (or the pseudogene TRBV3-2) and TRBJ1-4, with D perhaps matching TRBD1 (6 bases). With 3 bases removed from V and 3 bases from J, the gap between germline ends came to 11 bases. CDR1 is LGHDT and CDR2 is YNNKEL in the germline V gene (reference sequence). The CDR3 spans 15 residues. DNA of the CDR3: TGTGCCAGCAGCCAGACAGGTGGCCCTAATGAAAAACTGTTTTTT. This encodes CASSQTGGPNEKLFF.

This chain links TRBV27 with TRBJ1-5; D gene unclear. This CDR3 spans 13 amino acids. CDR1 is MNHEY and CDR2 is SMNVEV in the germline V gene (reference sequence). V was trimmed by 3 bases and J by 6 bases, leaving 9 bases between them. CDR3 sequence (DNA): TGTGCCAGCAGTTTCCAAGGGAGTCAGCCCCAGCATTTT. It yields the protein CASSFQGSQPQHF.

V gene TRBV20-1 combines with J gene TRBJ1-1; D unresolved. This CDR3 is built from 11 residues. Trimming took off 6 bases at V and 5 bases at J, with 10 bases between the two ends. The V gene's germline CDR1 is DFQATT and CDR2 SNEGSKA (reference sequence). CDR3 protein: CSATTLTEAFF. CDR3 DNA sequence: TGCAGTGCCACAACCCTGACTGAAGCTTTCTTT.

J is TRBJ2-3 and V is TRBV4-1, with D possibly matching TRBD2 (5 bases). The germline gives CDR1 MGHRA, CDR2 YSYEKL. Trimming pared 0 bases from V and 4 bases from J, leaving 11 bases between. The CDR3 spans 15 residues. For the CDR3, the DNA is TGCGCCAGCAGCCAAGAGTTGCGGGCCCCAGATACGCAGTATTTT. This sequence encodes CASSQELRAPDTQYF.